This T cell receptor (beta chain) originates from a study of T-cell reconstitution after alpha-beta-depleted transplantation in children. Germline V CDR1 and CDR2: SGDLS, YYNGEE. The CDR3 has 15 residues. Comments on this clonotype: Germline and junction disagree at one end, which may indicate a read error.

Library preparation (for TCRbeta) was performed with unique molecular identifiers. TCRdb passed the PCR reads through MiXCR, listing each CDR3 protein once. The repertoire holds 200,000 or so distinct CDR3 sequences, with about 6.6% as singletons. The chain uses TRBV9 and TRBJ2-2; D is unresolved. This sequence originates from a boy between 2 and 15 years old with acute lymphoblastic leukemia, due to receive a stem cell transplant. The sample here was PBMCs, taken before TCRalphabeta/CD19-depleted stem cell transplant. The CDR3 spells CPSSVVPQNSGELFF. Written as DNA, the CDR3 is TGTCCCAGCAGCGTAGTGCCTCAGAACTCCGGGGAGCTGTTTTTT.